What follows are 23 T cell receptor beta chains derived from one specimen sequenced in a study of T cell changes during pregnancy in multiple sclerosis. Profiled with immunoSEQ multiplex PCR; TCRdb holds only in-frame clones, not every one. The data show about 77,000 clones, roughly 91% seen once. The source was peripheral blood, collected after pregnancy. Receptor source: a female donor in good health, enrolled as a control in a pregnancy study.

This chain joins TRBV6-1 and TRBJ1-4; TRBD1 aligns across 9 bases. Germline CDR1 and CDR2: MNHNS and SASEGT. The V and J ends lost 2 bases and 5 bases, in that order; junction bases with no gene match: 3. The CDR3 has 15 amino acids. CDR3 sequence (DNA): TGTGCCAGCAGTGAAAATGACAGGGGGAATGAAAAACTGTTTTTT. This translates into CASSENDRGNEKLFF.

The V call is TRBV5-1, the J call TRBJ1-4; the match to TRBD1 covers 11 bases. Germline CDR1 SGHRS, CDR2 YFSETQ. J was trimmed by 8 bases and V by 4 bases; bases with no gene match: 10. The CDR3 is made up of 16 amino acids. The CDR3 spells CASSLTGQGAQEKLFF. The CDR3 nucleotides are TGCGCCAGCAGCCTCACTGGACAGGGGGCGCAGGAAAAACTGTTTTTT.

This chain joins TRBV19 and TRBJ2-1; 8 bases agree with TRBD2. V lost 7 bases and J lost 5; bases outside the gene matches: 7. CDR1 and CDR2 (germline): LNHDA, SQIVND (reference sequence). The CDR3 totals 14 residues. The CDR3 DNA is TGTGCCAGTATTTCGCGGGGGGTAGACAATGAGCAGTTCTTC. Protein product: CASISRGVDNEQFF.

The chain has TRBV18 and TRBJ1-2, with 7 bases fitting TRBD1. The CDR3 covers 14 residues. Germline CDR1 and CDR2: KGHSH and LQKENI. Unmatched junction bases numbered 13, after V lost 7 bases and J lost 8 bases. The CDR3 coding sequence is TGTGCCAGCTGCCCCGGGACAGCGCCCGAGGGCTACACCTTC. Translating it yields CASCPGTAPEGYTF.

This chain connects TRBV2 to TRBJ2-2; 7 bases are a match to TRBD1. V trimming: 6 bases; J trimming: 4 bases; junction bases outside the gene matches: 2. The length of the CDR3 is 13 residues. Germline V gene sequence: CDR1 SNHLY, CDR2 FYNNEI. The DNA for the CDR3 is TGTGCCAGCAGAGGGGACAGCACCGGGGAGCTGTTTTTT. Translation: CASRGDSTGELFF.

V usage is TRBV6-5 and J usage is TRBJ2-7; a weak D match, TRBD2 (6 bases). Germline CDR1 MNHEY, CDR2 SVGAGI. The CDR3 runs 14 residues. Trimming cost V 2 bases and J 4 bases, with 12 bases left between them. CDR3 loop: CASSYIAGLYEQYF. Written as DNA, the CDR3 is TGTGCCAGCAGTTACATCGCGGGGCTATACGAGCAGTACTTC.

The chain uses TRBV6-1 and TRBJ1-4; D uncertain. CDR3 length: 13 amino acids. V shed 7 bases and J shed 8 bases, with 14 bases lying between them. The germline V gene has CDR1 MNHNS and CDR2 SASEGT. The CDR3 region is CASTNPEREKLFF. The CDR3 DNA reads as TGTGCCAGCACCAATCCCGAACGGGAAAAACTGTTTTTT.

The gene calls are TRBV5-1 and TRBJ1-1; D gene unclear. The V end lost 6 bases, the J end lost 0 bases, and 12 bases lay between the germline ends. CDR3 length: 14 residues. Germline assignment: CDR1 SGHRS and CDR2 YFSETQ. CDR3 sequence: CASTPGNVNTEAFF. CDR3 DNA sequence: TGCGCCAGCACTCCGGGGAACGTGAACACTGAAGCTTTCTTT.

CDR3 sequence (DNA): TGTGCCTGGAGTGTACGGACAGGAAGCTCCCACGGCTACACCTTC. Protein product: CAWSVRTGSSHGYTF. This sequence joins TRBV30 and TRBJ1-2; 7 positions match TRBD1. Unmatched junction bases numbered 12, after V lost 0 bases and J lost 8 bases. CDR3 length: 15 amino acids. Germline lookup yields CDR1 GTSNPN and CDR2 SVGIG (reference sequence).

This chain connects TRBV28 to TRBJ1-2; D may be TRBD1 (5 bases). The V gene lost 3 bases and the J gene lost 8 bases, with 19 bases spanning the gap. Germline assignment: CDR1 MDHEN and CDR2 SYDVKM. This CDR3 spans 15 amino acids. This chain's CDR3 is CASSFWVAGPLGYTF. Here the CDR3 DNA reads TGTGCCAGCAGTTTTTGGGTCGCAGGGCCTCTCGGCTACACCTTC.

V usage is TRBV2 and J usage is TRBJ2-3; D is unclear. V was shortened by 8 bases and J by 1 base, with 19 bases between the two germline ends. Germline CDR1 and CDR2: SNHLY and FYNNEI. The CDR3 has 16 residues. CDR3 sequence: CASSDSPHWGTDTQYF. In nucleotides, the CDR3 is TGTGCCAGCTCTGACTCGCCCCACTGGGGCACAGATACGCAGTATTTT. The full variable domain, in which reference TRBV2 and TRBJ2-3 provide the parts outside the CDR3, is EPEVTQTPSHQVTQMGQEVILRCVPISNHLYFYWYRQILGQKVEFLVSFYNNEISEKSEIFDDQFSVERPDGSNFTLKIRSTKLEDSAMYFCASSDSPHWGTDTQYFGPGTRLTVL.

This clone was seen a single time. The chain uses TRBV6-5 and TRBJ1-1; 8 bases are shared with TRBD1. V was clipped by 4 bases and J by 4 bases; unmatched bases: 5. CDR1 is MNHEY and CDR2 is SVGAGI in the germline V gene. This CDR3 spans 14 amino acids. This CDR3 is CASSWTGRGTEAFF. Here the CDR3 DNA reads TGTGCCAGCAGTTGGACAGGGAGGGGCACTGAAGCTTTCTTT.

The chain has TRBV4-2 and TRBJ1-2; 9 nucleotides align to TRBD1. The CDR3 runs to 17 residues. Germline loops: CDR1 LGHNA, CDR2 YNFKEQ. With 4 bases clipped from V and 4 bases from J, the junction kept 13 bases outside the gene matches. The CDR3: CASSRGTGPQSLYGYTF. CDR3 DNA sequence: TGTGCCAGCAGCCGAGGGACAGGGCCTCAGTCTCTCTATGGCTACACCTTC.

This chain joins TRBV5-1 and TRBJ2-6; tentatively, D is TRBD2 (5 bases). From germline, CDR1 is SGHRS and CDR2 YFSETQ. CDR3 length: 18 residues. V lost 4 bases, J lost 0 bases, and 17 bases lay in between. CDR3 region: CASSAMEVVLSGANVLTF. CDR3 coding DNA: TGCGCCAGCAGCGCAATGGAGGTGGTCCTCTCTGGGGCCAACGTCCTGACTTTC. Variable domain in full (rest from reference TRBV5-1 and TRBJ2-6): KAGVTQTPRYLIKTRGQQVTLSCSPISGHRSVSWYQQTPGQGLQFLFEYFSETQRNKGNFPGRFSGRQFSNSRSEMNVSTLELGDSALYLCASSAMEVVLSGANVLTFGAGSRLTVL.

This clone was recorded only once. The CDR3 DNA is TGCGCCAGCAGCAATGGTCGGGGGGAGACCCAGTACTTC. Protein product: CASSNGRGETQYF. The J gene is TRBJ2-5, the V gene TRBV5-1, with a possible D match to TRBD2 (6 bases). Germline V CDR1 and CDR2: SGHRS, YFSETQ. V was pared by 4 bases and J by 5 bases, with 12 bases between. The CDR3 runs 13 residues.

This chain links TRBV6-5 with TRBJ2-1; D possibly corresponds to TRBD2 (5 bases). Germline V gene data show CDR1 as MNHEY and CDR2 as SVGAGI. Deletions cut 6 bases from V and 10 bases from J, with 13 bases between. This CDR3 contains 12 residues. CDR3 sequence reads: CASRSGPGEQFF. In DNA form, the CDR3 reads TGTGCCAGCAGATCCGGCCCGGGAGAGCAGTTCTTC.

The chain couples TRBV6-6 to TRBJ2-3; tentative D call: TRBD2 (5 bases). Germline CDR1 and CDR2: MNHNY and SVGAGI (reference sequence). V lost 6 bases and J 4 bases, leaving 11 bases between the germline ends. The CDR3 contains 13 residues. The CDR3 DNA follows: TGTGCCAGCAGCTCTGGGAGAGCAGATACGCAGTATTTT. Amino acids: CASSSGRADTQYF.

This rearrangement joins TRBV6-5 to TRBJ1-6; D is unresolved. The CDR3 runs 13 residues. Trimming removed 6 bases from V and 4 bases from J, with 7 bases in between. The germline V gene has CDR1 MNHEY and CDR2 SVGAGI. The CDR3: CASSSRYNSPLHF. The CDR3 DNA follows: TGTGCCAGCAGCTCTAGGTATAATTCACCCCTCCACTTT.

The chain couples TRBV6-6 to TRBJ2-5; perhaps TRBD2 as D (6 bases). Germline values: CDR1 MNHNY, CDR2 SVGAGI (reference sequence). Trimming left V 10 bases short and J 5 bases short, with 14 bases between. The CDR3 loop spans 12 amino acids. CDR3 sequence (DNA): TGTGCCACCGAGCGGGTGGGGGAGACCCAGTACTTC. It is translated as CATERVGETQYF.

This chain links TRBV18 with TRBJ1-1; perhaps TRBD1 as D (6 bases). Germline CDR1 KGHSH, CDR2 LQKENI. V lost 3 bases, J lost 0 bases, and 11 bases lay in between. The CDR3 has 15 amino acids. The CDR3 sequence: CASSPRTAMNTEAFF. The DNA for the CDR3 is TGTGCCAGCTCACCCAGGACAGCCATGAACACTGAAGCTTTCTTT.

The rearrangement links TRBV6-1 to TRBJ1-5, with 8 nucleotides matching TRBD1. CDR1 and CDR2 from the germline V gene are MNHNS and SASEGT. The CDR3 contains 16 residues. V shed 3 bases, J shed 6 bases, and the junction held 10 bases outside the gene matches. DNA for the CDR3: TGTGCCAGCAGTGAGATGGTGGACAGGGTGGGTCAGCCCCAGCATTTT. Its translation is CASSEMVDRVGQPQHF.

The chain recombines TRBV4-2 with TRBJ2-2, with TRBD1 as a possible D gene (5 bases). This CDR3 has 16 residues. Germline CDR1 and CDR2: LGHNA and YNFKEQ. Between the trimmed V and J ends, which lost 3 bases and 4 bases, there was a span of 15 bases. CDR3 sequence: CASSQNSEQGTGELFF. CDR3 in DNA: TGTGCCAGCAGCCAGAACTCCGAGCAGGGCACCGGGGAGCTGTTTTTT.

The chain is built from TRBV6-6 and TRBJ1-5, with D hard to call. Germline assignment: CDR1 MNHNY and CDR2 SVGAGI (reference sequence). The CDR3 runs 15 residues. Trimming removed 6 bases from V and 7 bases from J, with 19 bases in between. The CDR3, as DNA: TGTGCCAGCAGGAGTCAAGAGGGAATTGTCCAGCCCCAGCATTTT. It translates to CASRSQEGIVQPQHF.